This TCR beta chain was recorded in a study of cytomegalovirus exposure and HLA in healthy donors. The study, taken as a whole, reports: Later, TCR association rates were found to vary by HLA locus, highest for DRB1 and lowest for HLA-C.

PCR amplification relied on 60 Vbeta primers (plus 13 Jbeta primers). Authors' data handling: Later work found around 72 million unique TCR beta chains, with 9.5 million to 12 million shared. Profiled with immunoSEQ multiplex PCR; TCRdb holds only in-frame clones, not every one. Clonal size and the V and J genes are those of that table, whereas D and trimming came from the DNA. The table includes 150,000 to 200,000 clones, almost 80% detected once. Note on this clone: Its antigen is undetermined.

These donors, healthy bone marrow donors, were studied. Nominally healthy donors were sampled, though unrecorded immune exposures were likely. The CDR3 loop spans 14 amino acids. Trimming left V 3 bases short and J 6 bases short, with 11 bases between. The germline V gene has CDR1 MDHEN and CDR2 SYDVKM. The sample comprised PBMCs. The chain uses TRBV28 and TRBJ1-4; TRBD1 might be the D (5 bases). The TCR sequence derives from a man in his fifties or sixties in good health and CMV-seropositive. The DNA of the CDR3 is TGTGCCAGCAGTTTGGGGGGGGACGATGAAAAACTGTTTTTT. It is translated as CASSLGGDDEKLFF.